This paragraph covers one T cell receptor (beta chain) sequence. One junction end does not reproduce the germline sequence, and a read error may be involved. The data stem from a study of T cells of healthy individuals. Germline CDR1 reads MNHNY; CDR2 reads SVGAGI (reference sequence). CDR3 size: 15 residues. TCRdb re-called the 5' RACE reads with MiXCR, one entry per CDR3 protein. The sample includes tens of thousands of distinct CDR3 sequences, about 16% seen only once; the top ten take about 4.7%. V gene TRBV6-6 combines with J gene TRBJ2-7, with 14 bases matching TRBD2. The TCR sequence derives from a human donor in good health. The chain's CDR3 is CASSQGLAGAKEQYF. The DNA for the CDR3 is TGTGCCAGCAGTCAGGGACTAGCGGGAGCGAAGGAGCAGTACTTT.